This TCR beta chain originates from a study of CD8+CD57+ T cells in acquired aplastic anemia. Whole-study results and caveats: Simpson's diversity of CD8+ cells was not significantly different in patients compared with controls. The same twenty-nine CD8+ CDR3 sequences occurred in patients and in controls.

With respect to this clonotype: The antigen is undetermined.

The germline V gene encodes CDR1 KGHDR and CDR2 SFDVKD. The CDR3 contains 14 residues. The ends lost 4 bases at V and 0 bases at J; junction bases unmatched: 1. Sequencing was done on patients that had shown CD8+CD57+ cell expansion by flow cytometry. The enrolled patients all had severe acquired aplastic anemia. Therapy had not been given to patients before blood sampling. Genomic DNA served as template for TCR beta VDJ and CDR3 profiling. One entry per CDR3 protein, called by TCRdb with MiXCR from the reads. Of under 200,000 distinct CDR3 sequences in the sample, around half are singletons; the top ten hold 1.8%.

The gene calls are TRBV24-1 and TRBJ1-1; 7 bases match TRBD1. This receptor was taken from a human donor with aplastic anemia. What was sequenced was sorted CD4+, CD8+, or CD8+CD57+ T cells (not recorded which) from PBMCs. The CDR3: CATSETGVNTEAFF. The CDR3 nucleotides read TGTGCCACCAGTGAAACAGGGGTGAACACTGAAGCTTTCTTT.